This T cell receptor (beta chain) was recovered during a study of blood T cell repertoires in COVID-19. The wider study: COVID-19 samples, acute and convalescent, were from the United States, Italy and Spain. T cells, B-cell-depleted T cells, or PBMCs provided the cDNA or gDNA that served as material.

In the study's own analysis: Estimation of nucleated cell counts relied on the amplification of reference gene primers. Profiled with immunoSEQ multiplex PCR; TCRdb holds only in-frame clones, not every one. V, J and clone size reflect that table, while D and trimming were determined from the DNA. The repertoire has around 700,000 clones, approximately 90% of them found once; the top ten carry 0.2% to 0.3%. CDR3 size: 13 residues. The germline gives CDR1 SEHNR, CDR2 FQNEAQ (reference sequence). V was cut by 1 base and J by 15 bases, with 13 bases left in between. The material sequenced was peripheral blood. The J gene is TRBJ1-6, the V gene TRBV7-9, with TRBD1 as a possible D gene (5 bases). The receptor was derived from a woman in her late teens or twenties with acute or convalescent COVID-19. The CDR3 is CASSLGGGLGLHF. In nucleotides, the CDR3 is TGTGCCAGCAGCTTAGGTGGGGGACTGGGCCTCCACTTT.